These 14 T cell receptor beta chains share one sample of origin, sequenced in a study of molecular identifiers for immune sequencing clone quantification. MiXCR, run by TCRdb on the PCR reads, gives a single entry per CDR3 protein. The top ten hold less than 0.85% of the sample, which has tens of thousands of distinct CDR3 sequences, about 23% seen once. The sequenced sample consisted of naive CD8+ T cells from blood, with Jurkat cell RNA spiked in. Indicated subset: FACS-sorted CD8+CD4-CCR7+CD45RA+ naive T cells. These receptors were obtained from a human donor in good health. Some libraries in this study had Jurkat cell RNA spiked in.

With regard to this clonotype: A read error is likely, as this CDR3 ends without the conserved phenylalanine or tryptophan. The CDR3, as DNA: TGTGCCAGTAGCTCCGGGACAGGGGGCAACACTGAAGCTTTCTTA. This codes for CASSSGTGGNTEAFL. The chain uses TRBV19 and TRBJ1-1, with TRBD1 matching over 12 bases. This CDR3 comprises 15 residues. V lost 6 bases to trimming and J lost 2 bases; unmatched junction nucleotides: 4. CDR1 and CDR2 (germline): LNHDA, SQIVND (reference sequence).

The CDR3 is CSARDQAGGYYQGAFF. CDR3 nucleotides: TGCAGTGCTAGAGATCAGGCAGGGGGCTATTATCAAGGAGCTTTCTTT. J is TRBJ1-1 and V is TRBV20-1; 8 nucleotides agree with TRBD1. CDR1 DFQATT and CDR2 SNEGSKA come from the germline V gene (reference sequence). The CDR3 has 16 amino acids. V shed 0 bases and J 10 bases; nucleotides not matched to a gene: 16.

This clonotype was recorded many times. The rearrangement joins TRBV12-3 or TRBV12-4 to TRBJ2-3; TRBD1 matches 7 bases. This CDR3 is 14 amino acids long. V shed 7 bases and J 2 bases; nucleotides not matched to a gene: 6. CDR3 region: CASTRDSSTDTQYF. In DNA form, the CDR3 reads TGTGCCAGCACCCGGGACAGCTCCACAGATACGCAGTATTTT.

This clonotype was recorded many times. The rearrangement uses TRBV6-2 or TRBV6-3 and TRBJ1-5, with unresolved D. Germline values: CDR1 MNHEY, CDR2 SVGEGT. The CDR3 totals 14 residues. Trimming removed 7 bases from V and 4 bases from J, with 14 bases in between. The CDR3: CASTPPGGNQPQHF. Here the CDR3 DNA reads TGTGCCAGCACTCCACCGGGCGGAAATCAGCCCCAGCATTTT.

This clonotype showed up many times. CDR3 DNA sequence: TGTGCCAGCAGCTTAGCTCCCGGGGAGCAGTTCTTC. It specifies CASSLAPGEQFF. The rearrangement uses TRBV7-9 and TRBJ2-1, with D uncertain. The CDR3 contains 12 residues. Deletions cut 0 bases from V and 10 bases from J, with 7 bases between. Germline CDR1 is SEHNR and CDR2 is FQNEAQ (reference sequence).

CDR3 sequence: CARGSGTQYF. CDR3 in DNA: TGTGCCCGCGGTTCGGGTACGCAGTATTTT. The chain carries TRBV27 and TRBJ2-3; D uncertain. The V gene's germline CDR1 is MNHEY and CDR2 SMNVEV (reference sequence). This CDR3 region has 10 residues. The V end lost 11 bases, the J end lost 8 bases, and 11 bases lay between the germline ends.

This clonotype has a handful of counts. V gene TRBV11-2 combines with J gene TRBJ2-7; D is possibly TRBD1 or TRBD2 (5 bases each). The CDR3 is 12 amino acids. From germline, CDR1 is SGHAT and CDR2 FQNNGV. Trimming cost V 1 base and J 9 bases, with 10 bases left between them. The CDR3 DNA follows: TGTGCCAGCAGCTTAGGTGGTGGGGGGCAGTACTTC. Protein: CASSLGGGGQYF.

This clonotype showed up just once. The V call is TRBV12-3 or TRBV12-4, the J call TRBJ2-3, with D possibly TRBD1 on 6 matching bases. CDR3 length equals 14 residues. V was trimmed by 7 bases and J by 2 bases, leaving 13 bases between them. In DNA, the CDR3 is TGTGCCAGCACCCTGGGACATATCACAGATACGCAGTATTTT. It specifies CASTLGHITDTQYF.

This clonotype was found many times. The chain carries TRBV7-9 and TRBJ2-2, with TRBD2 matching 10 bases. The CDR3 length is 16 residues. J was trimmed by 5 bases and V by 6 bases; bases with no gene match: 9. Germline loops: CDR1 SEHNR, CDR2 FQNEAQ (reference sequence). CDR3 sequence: CASSTTSGERTGELFF. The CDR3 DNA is TGTGCCAGCAGTACCACTAGCGGGGAACGGACCGGGGAGCTGTTTTTT.

The CDR3 loop reads CASNHVTMPFYEQYF. The CDR3 coding sequence is TGTGCCAGCAACCACGTCACCATGCCCTTCTACGAGCAGTACTTC. V usage is TRBV6-2 or TRBV6-3 and J usage is TRBJ2-7; unclear D gene. Deletions cut 7 bases from V and 3 bases from J, with 19 bases between. Germline CDR1 reads MNHEY; CDR2 reads SVGEGT. The CDR3 runs 15 residues.

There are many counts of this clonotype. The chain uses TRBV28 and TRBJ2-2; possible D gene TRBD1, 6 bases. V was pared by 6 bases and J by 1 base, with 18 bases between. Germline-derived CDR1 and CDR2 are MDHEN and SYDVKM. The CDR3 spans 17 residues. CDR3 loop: CASRQPQGVENTGELFF. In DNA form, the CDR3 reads TGTGCCAGCAGACAACCACAGGGAGTAGAGAACACCGGGGAGCTGTTTTTT.

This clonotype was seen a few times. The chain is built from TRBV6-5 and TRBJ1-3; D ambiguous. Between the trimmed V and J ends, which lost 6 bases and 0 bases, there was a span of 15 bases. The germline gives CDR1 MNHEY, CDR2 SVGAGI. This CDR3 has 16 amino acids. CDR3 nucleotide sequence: TGTGCCAGCAGGCCTCCCATAGGAGACTCTGGAAACACCATATATTTT. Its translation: CASRPPIGDSGNTIYF.

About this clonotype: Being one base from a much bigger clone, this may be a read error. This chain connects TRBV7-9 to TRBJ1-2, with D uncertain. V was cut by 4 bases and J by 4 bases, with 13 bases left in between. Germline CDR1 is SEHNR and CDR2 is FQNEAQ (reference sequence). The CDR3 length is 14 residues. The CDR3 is CASSSIQAGYGYTF. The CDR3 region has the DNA TGTGCCAGCAGCTCGATCCAAGCTGGCTATGGCTACACCTTC.

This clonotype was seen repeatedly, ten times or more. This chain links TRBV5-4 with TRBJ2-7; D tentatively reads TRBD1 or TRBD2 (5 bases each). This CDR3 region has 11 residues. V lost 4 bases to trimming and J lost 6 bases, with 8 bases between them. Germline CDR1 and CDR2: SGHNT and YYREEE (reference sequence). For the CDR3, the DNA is TGTGCCAGCAGCACCGGGACCGAGCAGTACTTC. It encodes CASSTGTEQYF.